This T cell receptor (beta chain) was retrieved from a study of T cell repertoires in cytomegalovirus infection. Across the study: Use of recently identified HLA-C-restricted and well-studied HLA-B-restricted CMV epitopes was part of the study. Public TCR beta signatures indicated both CMV infection and matching HLA type. Points from the study as a whole: Across the ex vivo response, the dominant clonotypes were HLA-C-restricted CMV-specific TCR beta clonotypes. Accumulated public TCR beta family frequency recognized individuals carrying CMV together with the relevant HLA.

This CDR3 has 16 amino acids. V was shortened by 1 base and J by 5 bases, with 15 bases between the two germline ends. Concerning this clonotype itself: What it binds is unknown.

Each CDR3 protein gets one entry after TCRdb re-called the reads with MiXCR. The sample carries about 220,000 distinct CDR3 sequences, roughly two fifths recorded once. The chain couples TRBV12-3 or TRBV12-4 to TRBJ2-1; D may be TRBD2 (7 bases). This sequence originates from a human donor in good health (CMV status not recorded). Some clones in this sample may be carry-over from other donors' samples. The sequencing used CD8+ T cells from cultured PBMCs, collected from culture after CMV antigen stimulation. DNA for the CDR3: TGTGCCAGCAGTTTAGATCGCGGGGGCACCAACAATGAGCAGTTCTTC. This gives the protein CASSLDRGGTNNEQFF.